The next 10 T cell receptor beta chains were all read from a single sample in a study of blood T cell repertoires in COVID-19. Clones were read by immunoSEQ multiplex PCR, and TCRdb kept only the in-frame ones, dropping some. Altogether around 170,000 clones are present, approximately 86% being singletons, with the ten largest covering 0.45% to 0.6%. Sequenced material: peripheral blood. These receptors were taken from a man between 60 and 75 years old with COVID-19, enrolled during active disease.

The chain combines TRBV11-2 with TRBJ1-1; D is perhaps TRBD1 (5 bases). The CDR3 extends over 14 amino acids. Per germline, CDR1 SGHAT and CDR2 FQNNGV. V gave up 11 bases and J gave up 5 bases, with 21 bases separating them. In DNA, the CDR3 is TGTGCCGGCCAGCAAGTAAGGGGTGGGACTGAAGCTTTCTTT. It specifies CAGQQVRGGTEAFF. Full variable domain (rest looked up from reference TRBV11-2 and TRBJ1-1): EAGVAQSPRYKIIEKRQSVAFWCNPISGHATLYWYQQILGQGPKLLIQFQNNGVVDDSQLPKDRFSAERLKGVDSTLKIQPAKLEDSAVYLCAGQQVRGGTEAFFGQGTRLTVV.

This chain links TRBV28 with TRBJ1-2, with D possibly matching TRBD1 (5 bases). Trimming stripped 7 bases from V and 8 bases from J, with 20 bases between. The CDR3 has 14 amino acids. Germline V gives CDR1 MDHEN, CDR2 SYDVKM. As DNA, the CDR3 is TGTGCCAGCATCGGGGGTGGCCGTTCGGAGGGCTACACCTTC. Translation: CASIGGGRSEGYTF.

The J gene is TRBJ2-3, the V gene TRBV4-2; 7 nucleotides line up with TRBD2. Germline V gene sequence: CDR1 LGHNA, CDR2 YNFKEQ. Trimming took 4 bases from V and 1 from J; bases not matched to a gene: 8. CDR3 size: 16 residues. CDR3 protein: CASSPGRGEGTDTQYF. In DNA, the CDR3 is TGTGCCAGCAGCCCGGGACGGGGGGAGGGCACAGATACGCAGTATTTT.

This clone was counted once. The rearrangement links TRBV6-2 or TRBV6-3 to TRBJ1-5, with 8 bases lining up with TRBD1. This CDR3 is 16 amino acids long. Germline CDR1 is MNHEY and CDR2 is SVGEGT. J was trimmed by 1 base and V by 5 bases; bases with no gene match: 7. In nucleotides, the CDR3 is TGTGCCAGCAGTCGGACAGGGCTTGGGAGCAATCAGCCCCAGCATTTT. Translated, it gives CASSRTGLGSNQPQHF.

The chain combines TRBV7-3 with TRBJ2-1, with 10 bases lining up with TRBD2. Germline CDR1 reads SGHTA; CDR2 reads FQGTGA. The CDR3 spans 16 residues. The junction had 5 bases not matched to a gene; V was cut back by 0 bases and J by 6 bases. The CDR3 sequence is CASSLTSGRPGNEQFF. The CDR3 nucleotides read TGTGCCAGCAGCTTAACTAGCGGGAGGCCGGGCAATGAGCAGTTCTTC.

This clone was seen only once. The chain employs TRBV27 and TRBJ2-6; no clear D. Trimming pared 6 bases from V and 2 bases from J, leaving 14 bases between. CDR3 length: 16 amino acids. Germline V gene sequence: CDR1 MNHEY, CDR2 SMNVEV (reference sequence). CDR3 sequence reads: CASRRPDQAGANVLTF. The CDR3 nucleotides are TGTGCCAGCAGAAGACCAGACCAGGCTGGGGCCAACGTCCTGACTTTC.

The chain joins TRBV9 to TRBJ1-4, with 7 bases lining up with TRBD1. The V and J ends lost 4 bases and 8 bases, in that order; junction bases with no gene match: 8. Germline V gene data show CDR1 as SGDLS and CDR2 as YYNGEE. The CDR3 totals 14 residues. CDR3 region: CASSTTGSEEKLFF. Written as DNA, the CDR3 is TGTGCCAGCAGCACGACAGGGTCAGAAGAAAAACTGTTTTTT. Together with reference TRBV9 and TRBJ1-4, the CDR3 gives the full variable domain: DSGVTQTPKHLITATGQRVTLRCSPRSGDLSVYWYQQSLDQGLQFLIQYYNGEERAKGNILERFSAQQFPDLHSELNLSSLELGDSALYFCASSTTGSEEKLFFGSGTQLSVL.

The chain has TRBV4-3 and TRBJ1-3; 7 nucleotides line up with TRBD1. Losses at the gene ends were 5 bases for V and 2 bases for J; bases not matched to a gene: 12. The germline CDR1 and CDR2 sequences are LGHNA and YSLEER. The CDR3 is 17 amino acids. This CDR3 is CASSKGTAGTTGNTIYF. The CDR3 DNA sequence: TGCGCCAGCAGCAAGGGGACAGCCGGGACAACTGGAAACACCATATATTTT.

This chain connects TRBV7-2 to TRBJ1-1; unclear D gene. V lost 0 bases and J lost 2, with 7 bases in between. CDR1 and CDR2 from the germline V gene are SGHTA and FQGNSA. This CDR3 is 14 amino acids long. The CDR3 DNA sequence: TGTGCCAGCAGCTTAGCGGGCCCTAACACTGAAGCTTTCTTT. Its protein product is CASSLAGPNTEAFF.

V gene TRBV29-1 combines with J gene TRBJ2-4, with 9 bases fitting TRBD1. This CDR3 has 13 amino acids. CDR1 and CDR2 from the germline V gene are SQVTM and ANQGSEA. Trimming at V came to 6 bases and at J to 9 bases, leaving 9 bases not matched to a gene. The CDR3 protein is CSVTGTGSAIQYF. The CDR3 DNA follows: TGCAGCGTCACCGGGACAGGGTCCGCCATTCAGTACTTC.